The clone carrying this T cell receptor beta chain has a handful of counts. Each CDR3 protein gets one entry after TCRdb re-called the reads with MiXCR. The sample consists of 400,000 or so distinct CDR3 sequences, under 40% of them appearing once. Germline V lookup: CDR1 WSHSY, CDR2 SAAADI. This CDR3 comprises 14 residues. The V and J ends lost 2 bases and 7 bases, in that order; junction bases with no gene match: 5. This sample stems from a study of T cell repertoires in cytomegalovirus infection. The TCR sequence derives from a human donor in good health (CMV status not recorded). Some clones in this sample may be carry-over from other donors' samples. Sequencing was carried out using PBMCs. J is TRBJ2-7 and V is TRBV10-2; 10 bases match TRBD1. The CDR3 region is CASSEGQGVREQYF. The CDR3 bases are TGCGCCAGCAGTGAGGGACAGGGGGTGCGTGAGCAGTACTTC.